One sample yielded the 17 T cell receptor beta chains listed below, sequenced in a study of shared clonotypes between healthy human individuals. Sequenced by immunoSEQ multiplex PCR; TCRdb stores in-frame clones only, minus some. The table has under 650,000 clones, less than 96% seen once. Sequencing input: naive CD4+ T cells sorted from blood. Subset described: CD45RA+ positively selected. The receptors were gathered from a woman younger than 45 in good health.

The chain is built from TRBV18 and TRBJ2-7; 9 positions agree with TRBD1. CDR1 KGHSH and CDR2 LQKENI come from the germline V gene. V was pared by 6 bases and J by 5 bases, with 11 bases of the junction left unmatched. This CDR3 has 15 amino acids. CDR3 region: CASSQTGTGMNEQYF. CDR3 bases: TGTGCCAGCTCGCAAACCGGGACAGGGATGAACGAGCAGTACTTC.

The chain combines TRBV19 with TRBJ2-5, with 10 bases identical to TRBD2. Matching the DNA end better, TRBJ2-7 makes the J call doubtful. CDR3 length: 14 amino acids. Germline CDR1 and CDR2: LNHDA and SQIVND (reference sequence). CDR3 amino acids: CATISGRAPYEQYF. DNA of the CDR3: TGTGCCACCATAAGCGGGAGGGCACCTTACGAGCAGTACTTC.

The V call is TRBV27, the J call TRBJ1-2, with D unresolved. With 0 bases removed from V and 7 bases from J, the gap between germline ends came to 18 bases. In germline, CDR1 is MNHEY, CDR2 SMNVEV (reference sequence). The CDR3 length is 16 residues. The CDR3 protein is CASSLSPFRANAGYTF. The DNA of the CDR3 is TGTGCCAGCAGTTTATCTCCATTCCGGGCAAACGCTGGCTACACCTTC.

The CDR3 DNA sequence: TGCGCCAGCAGCAGCGCTGGGGGGAGCCGGGCCTACGAGCAGTACTTC. This sequence encodes CASSSAGGSRAYEQYF. The rearrangement joins TRBV5-1 to TRBJ2-7, with TRBD2 as a possible D gene (6 bases). V was pared by 4 bases and J by 2 bases, with 19 bases between. The CDR3 covers 16 residues. Germline V gene sequence: CDR1 SGHRS, CDR2 YFSETQ.

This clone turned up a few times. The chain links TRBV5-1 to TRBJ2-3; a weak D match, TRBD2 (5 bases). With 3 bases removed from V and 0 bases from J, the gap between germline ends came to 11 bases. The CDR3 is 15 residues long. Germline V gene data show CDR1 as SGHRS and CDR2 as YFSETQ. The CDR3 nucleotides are TGCGCCAGCAGCTCCGGGGATTTAAGCACAGATACGCAGTATTTT. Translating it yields CASSSGDLSTDTQYF.

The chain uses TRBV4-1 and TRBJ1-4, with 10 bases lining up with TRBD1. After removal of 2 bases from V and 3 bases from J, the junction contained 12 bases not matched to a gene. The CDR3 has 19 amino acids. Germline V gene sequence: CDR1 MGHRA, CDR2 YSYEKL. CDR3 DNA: TGCGCCAGCAGCCAAAAGGGACAGGGGCCGCGGATAGCTAATGAAAAACTGTTTTTT. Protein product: CASSQKGQGPRIANEKLFF.

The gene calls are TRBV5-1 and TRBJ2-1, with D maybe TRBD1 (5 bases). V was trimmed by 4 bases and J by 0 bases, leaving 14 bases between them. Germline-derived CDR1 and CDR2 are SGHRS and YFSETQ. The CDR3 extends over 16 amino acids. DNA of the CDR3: TGCGCCAGCAGCCACATTGGGGCTAGCTCCTACAATGAGCAGTTCTTC. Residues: CASSHIGASSYNEQFF.

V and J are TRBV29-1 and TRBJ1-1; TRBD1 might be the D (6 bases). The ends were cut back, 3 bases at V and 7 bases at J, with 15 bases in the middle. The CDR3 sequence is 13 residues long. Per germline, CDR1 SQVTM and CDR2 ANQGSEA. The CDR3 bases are TGCAGCGTTGATAGTGGGGGCGAGGGTGAAGCTTTCTTT. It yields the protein CSVDSGGEGEAFF.

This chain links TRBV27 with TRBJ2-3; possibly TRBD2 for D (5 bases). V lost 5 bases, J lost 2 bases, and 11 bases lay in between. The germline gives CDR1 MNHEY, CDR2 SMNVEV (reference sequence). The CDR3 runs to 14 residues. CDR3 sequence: CASSPSGYTDTQYF. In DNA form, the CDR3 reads TGTGCCAGCAGTCCCTCGGGATACACAGATACGCAGTATTTT.

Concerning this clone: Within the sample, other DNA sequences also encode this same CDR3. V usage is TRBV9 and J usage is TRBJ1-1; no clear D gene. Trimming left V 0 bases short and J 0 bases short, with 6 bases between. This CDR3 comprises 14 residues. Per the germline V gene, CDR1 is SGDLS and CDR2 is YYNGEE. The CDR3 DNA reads TGTGCCAGCAGCGTAGATCCCATGAACACTGAAGCTTTCTTT. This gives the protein CASSVDPMNTEAFF.

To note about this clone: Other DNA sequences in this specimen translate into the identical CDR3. CDR3 protein: CASSVGADTQYF. The DNA for the CDR3 is TGTGCCAGCAGCGTAGGAGCAGATACGCAGTATTTT. This chain joins TRBV9 and TRBJ2-3; D ambiguous. CDR1 and CDR2 (germline): SGDLS, YYNGEE. V was trimmed by 0 bases and J by 4 bases, leaving 3 bases between them. The CDR3 totals 12 residues.

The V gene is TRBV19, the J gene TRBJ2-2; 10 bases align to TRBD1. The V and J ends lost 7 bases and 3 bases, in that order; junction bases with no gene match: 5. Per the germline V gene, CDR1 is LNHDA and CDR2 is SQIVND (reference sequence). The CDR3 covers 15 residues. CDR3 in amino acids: CASNPTGGYTGELFF. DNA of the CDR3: TGTGCCAGTAACCCGACAGGGGGCTACACCGGGGAGCTGTTTTTT.

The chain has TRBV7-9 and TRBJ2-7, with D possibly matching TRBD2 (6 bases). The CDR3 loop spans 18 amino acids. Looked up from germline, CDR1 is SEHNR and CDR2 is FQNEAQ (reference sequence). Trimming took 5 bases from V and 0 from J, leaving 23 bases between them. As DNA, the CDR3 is TGTGCCAGCAGCGCGTCCCCCTCGCTGGGGGGTATCTCCTACGAGCAGTACTTC. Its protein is CASSASPSLGGISYEQYF.

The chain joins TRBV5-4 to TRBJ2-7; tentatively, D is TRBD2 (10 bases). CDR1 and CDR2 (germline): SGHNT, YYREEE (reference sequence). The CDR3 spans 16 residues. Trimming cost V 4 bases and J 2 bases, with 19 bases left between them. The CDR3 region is CASSTGGSGRAYEQYF. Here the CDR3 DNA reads TGTGCCAGCAGCACAGGGGGCAGCGGGAGGGCCTACGAGCAGTACTTC.

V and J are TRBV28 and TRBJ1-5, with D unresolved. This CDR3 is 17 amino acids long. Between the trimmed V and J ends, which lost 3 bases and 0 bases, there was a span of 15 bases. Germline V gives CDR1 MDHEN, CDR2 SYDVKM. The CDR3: CASSFPSVPRSNQPQHF. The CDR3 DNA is TGTGCCAGCAGTTTTCCGTCAGTTCCCCGTAGCAATCAGCCCCAGCATTTT.

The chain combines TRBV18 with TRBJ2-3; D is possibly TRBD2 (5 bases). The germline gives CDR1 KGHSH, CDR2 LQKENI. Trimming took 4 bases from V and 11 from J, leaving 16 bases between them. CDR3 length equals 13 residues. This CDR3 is CASSLRTSVLQYF. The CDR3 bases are TGTGCCAGCTCACTGCGGACTTCTGTCTTGCAGTATTTT. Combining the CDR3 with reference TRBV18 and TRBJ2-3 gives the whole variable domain NAGVMQNPRHLVRRRGQEARLRCSPMKGHSHVYWYRQLPEEGLKFMVYLQKENIIDESGMPKERFSAEFPKEGPSILRIQQVVRGDSAAYFCASSLRTSVLQYFGPGTRLTVL.

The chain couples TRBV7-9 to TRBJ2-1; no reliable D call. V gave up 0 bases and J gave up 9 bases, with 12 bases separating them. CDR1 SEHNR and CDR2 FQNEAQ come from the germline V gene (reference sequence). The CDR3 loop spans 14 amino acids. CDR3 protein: CASSLASRTGEQFF. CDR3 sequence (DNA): TGTGCCAGCAGCTTAGCGAGTAGGACCGGTGAGCAGTTCTTC. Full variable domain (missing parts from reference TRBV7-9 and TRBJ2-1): DTGVSQNPRHKITKRGQNVTFRCDPISEHNRLYWYRQTLGQGPEFLTYFQNEAQLEKSRLLSDRFSAERPKGSFSTLEIQRTEQGDSAMYLCASSLASRTGEQFFGPGTRLTVL.